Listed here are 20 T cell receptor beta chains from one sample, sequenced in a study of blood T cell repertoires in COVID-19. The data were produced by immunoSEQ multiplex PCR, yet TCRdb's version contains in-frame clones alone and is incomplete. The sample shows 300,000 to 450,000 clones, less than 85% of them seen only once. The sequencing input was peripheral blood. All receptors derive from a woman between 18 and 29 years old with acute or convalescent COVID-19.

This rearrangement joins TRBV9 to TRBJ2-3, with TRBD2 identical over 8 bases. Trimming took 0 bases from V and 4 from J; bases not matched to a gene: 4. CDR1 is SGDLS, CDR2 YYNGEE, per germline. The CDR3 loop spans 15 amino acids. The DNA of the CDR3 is TGTGCCAGCAGCGTAGGAGCGGGAGACCCAGATACGCAGTATTTT. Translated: CASSVGAGDPDTQYF.

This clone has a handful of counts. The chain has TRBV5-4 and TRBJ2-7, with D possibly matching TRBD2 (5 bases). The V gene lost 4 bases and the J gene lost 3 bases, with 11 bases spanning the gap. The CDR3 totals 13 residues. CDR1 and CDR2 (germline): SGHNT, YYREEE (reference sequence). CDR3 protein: CASSPGINYEQYF. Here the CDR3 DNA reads TGTGCCAGCAGCCCCGGGATAAACTACGAGCAGTACTTC.

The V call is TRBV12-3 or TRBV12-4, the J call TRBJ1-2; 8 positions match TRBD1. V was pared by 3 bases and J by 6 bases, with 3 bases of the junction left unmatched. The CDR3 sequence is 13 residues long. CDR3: CASSFGQGNGYTF. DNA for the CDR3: TGTGCCAGCAGTTTCGGACAGGGAAATGGCTACACCTTC.

The CDR3 bases are TGTGCCAGCAGCTTAGAGTGGCTCTCTGGAAACACCATATATTTT. Amino acids: CASSLEWLSGNTIYF. J is TRBJ1-3 and V is TRBV11-2; no firm D call. The germline CDR1 and CDR2 sequences are SGHAT and FQNNGV. The CDR3 runs to 15 residues. V was trimmed by 0 bases and J by 0 bases, leaving 6 bases between them.

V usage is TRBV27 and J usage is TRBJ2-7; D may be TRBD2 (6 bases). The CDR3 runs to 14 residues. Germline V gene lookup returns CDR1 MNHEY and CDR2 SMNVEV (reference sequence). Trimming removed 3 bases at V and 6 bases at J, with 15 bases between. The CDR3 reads CASSFSSVGGEQYF. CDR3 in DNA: TGTGCCAGCAGTTTTAGCTCTGTGGGGGGCGAGCAGTACTTC.

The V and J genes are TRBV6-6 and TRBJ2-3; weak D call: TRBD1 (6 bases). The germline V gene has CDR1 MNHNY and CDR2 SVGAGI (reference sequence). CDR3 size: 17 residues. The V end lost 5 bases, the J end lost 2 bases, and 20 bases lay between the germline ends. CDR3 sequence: CASSLQWGQHFTDTQYF. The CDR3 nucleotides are TGTGCCAGCAGTCTACAATGGGGACAACATTTCACAGATACGCAGTATTTT.

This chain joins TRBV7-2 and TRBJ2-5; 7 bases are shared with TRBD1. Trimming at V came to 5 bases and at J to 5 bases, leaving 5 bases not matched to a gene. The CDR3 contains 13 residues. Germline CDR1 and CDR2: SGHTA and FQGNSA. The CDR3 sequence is CASSEQGLETQYF. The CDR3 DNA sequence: TGTGCCAGCAGCGAACAGGGGCTGGAGACCCAGTACTTC.

The CDR3 DNA sequence: TGTGCCAGCAGTGCGGCCCGGGCTAGCGGGCCTCCCTACGAGCAGTACTTC. Its protein is CASSAARASGPPYEQYF. The chain recombines TRBV2 with TRBJ2-7; 8 bases match TRBD2. The length of the CDR3 is 17 residues. Germline assignment: CDR1 SNHLY and CDR2 FYNNEI. The V and J ends lost 4 bases and 2 bases, in that order; junction bases with no gene match: 13. The full variable domain, its missing parts supplied by reference TRBV2 and TRBJ2-7, is EPEVTQTPSHQVTQMGQEVILRCVPISNHLYFYWYRQILGQKVEFLVSFYNNEISEKSEIFDDQFSVERPDGSNFTLKIRSTKLEDSAMYFCASSAARASGPPYEQYFGPGTRLTVT.

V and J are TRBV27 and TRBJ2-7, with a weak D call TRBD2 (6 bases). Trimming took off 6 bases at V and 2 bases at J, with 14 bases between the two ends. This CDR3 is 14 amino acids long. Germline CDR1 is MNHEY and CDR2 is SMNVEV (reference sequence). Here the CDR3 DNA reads TGTGCCAGCAGCCTTCTCCGGGGGACCTACGAGCAGTACTTC. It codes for CASSLLRGTYEQYF.

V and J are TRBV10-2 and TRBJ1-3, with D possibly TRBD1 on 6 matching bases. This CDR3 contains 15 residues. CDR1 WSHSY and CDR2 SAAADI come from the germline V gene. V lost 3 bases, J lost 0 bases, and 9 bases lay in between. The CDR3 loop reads CASSDQGTSGNTIYF. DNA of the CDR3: TGCGCCAGCAGTGACCAGGGGACCTCTGGAAACACCATATATTTT.

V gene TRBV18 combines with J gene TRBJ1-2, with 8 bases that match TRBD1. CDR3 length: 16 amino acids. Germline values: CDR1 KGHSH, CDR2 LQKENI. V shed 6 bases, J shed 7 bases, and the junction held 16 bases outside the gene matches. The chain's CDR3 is CASSPTDDRGVGGYTF. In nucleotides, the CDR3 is TGTGCCAGCTCTCCAACTGACGACAGGGGAGTTGGTGGCTACACCTTC.

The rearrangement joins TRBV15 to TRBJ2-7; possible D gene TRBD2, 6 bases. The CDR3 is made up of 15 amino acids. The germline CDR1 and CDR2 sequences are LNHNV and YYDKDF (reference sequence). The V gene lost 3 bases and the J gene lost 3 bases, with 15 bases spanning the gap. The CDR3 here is CATSRGSGGVYEQYF. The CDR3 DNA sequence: TGTGCCACCAGCAGGGGTAGCGGCGGAGTCTACGAGCAGTACTTC.

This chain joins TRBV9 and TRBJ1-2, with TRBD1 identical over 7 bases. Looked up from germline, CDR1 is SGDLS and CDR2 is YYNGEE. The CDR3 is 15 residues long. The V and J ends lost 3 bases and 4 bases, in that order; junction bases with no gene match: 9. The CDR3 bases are TGTGCCAGCAGCGATCCCCCGGGACAGTCCTATGGCTACACCTTC. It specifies CASSDPPGQSYGYTF.

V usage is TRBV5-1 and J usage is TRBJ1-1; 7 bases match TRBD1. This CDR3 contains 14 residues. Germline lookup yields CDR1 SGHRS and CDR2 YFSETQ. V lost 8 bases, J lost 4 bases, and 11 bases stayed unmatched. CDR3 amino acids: CASGEDRISTEAFF. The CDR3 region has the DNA TGCGCCAGTGGCGAGGACAGGATAAGCACTGAAGCTTTCTTT.

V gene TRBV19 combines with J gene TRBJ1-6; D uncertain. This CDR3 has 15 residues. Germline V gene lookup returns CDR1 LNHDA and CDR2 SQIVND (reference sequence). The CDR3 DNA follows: TGTCCTCCCACAGAGATAAGCTCCTATAATTCACCCCTCCACTTT. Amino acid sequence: CPPTEISSYNSPLHF. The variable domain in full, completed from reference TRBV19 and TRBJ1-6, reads DGGITQSPKYLFRKEGQNVTLSCEQNLNHDAMYWYRQDPGQGLRLIYYSQIVNDFQKGDIAEGYSVSREKKESFPLTVTSAQKNPTAFYLCPPTEISSYNSPLHFGNGTRLTVT.

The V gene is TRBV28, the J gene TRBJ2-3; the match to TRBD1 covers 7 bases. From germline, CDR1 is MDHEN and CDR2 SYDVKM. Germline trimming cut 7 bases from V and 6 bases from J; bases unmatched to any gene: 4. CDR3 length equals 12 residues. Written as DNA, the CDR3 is TGTGCCAGCACACAGGGGTCCGATACGCAGTATTTT. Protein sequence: CASTQGSDTQYF.

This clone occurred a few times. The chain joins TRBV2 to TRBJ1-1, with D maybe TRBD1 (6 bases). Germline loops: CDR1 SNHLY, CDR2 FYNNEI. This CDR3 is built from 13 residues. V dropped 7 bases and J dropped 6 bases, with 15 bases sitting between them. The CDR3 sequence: CASTEGEMAEAFF. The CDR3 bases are TGTGCCAGCACCGAGGGGGAAATGGCTGAAGCTTTCTTT.

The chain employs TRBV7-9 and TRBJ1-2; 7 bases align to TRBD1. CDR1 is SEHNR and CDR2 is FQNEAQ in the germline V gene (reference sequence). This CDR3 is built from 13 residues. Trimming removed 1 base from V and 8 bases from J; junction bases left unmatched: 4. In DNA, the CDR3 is TGTGCCAGCAGCTTAGGACAGGGCAGCGGCTACACCTTC. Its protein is CASSLGQGSGYTF.

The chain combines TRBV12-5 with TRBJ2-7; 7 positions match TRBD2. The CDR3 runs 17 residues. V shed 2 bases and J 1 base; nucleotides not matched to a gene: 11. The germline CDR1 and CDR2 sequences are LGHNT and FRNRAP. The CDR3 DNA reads TGTGCTAGTGGTTTGCAGTGGGGCGGGAGAGGTTCCTACGAGCAGTACTTC. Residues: CASGLQWGGRGSYEQYF.

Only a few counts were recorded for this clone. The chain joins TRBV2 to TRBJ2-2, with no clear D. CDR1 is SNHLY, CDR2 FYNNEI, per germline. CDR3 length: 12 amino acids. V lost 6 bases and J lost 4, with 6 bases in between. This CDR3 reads CASRESTGELFF. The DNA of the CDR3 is TGTGCCAGCAGGGAGAGCACCGGGGAGCTGTTTTTT.